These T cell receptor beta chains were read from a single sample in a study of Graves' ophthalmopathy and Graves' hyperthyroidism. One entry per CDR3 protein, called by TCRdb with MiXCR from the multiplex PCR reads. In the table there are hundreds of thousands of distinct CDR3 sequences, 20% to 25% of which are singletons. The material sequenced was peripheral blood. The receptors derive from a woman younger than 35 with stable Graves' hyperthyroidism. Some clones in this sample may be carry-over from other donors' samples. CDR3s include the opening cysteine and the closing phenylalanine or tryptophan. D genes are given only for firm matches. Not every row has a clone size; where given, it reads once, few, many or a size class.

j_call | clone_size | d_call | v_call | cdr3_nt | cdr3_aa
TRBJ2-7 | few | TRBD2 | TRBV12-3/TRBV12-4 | TGTGCCAGCAGTACTAGCGGGATAGCCGAGCAGTACTTC | CASSTSGIAEQYF
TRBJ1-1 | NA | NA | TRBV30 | TGTGCCTGGAGAGGGTTAGGGTTGGCTTTCTTT | CAWRGLGLAFF
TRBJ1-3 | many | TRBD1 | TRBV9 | TGTGCCAGCAGCGTAGCAGGGGGAGCTGGAAACACCATATATTTT | CASSVAGGAGNTIYF
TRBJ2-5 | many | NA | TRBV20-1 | TGCAGTGCTAGGGAAGGGGGGAGAGGGGAGACCCAGTACTTC | CSAREGGRGETQYF
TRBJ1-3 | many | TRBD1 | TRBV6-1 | TGTGCCAGCAGTCCAGGGGGCCGTGGAAACACCATATATTTT | CASSPGGRGNTIYF
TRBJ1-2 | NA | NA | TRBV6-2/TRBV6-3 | TGTGCCAGCACCTACCTCGACCGGGTCCTCTATGGCTACACCTTC | CASTYLDRVLYGYTF
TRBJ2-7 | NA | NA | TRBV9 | TGTGCCAGCAGCGTAGGGACAACGACGGGCGAGCAGTACTTC | CASSVGTTTGEQYF
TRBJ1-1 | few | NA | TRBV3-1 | TGTGCCAGCAGCCCCCCCGCTGGCACTGAAGCTTTCTTT | CASSPPAGTEAFF
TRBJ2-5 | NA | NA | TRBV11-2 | TGTGCCAGCAGCTTATACATGGGCGGCAGGGGATTTTTGGAAGAGACCCAGTACTTC | CASSLYMGGRGFLEETQYF
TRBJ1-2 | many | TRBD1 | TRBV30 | TGTGCCTGGAGTGATGGGACAGGGGGCGTATATGGCTACACCTTC | CAWSDGTGGVYGYTF
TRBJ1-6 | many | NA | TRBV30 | TGTGCCTGGGAGGGGAACCTCAATTCACCCCTCCACTTT | CAWEGNLNSPLHF
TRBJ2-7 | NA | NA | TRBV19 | TGTGCCAGTAGTATCGGGGGTTATGGCTCCTACGAGCAGTACTTC | CASSIGGYGSYEQYF
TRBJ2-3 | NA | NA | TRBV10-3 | TGTGCCATCAGTGTATCTGACTACACAGATACGCAGTATTTT | CAISVSDYTDTQYF
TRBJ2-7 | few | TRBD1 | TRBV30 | TGTGCCTGGAGAGCAGACAGGGGGGTCTACGAGCAGTACTTC | CAWRADRGVYEQYF
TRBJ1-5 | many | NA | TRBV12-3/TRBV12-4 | TGTGCCAGCAGCCCCTCAGGGTTGATCAGACCCCAGCATTTT | CASSPSGLIRPQHF
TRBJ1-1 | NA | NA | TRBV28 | TGTGCCAGCAGTTTAATCAGGTCTGAAGCTTCCTTT | CASSLIRSEASF
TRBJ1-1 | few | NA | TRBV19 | TGTGCCACAAGACTACTGGGGAGTGACACTGAAGCTTTCTTT | CATRLLGSDTEAFF
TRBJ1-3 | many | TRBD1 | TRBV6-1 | TGTGCCAGCAGTCGGGGGACAGGGGGCTACACCATATATTTT | CASSRGTGGYTIYF
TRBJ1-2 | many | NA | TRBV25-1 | TGTGCCAGCAGTGAAATTGGGAACTATGGCTACACCTTC | CASSEIGNYGYTF
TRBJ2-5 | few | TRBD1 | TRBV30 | TGTGCCTGGAGTCGGGACAGGGGGCCAGAGACCCAGTACTTC | CAWSRDRGPETQYF